What follows are 27 T cell receptor beta chains derived from one specimen sequenced in a study of CD4 T cells in relation to SARS-CoV-2 and coronaviruses. Unexposed donor CD4+ T cells date from about 2011-2018, before the COVID-19 pandemic. The cells were cultured for under twelve days before CD4+ T cells were isolated. The protocol was immunoSEQ multiplex PCR, while the TCRdb copy is restricted to in-frame clones and leaves out a portion. This table has about 20,000 clones, under 85% appearing once. Their antigens are not known. Sequenced material: CD4+ T cells from PBMCs, cultured in vitro. These receptors came from a human donor in good health.

This clone was recorded a few times. The rearrangement links TRBV19 to TRBJ2-7, with D possibly TRBD2 on 6 matching bases. The germline V gene encodes CDR1 LNHDA and CDR2 SQIVND (reference sequence). The CDR3 is 14 amino acids. Trimming cost V 6 bases and J 3 bases, with 15 bases left between them. The CDR3 reads CASSPGGRGYEQYF. The CDR3 bases are TGTGCCAGTAGCCCCGGGGGACGGGGCTACGAGCAGTACTTC.

The J gene is TRBJ2-5, the V gene TRBV6-1, with 9 bases matching TRBD1. CDR3 length: 16 residues. CDR1 MNHNS and CDR2 SASEGT come from the germline V gene. With 0 bases clipped from V and 5 bases from J, the junction kept 7 bases outside the gene matches. CDR3 amino acids: CASSEAPQGARETQYF. The DNA of the CDR3 is TGTGCCAGCAGTGAAGCACCACAGGGGGCGAGGGAGACCCAGTACTTC.

V and J are TRBV5-4 and TRBJ1-1; no reliable D call. Between the trimmed V and J ends, which lost 0 bases and 0 bases, there was a span of 6 bases. The CDR3 length is 14 residues. Germline CDR1 reads SGHNT; CDR2 reads YYREEE (reference sequence). CDR3 bases: TGTGCCAGCAGCTTGGGACGGGTGAACACTGAAGCTTTCTTT. Translating it yields CASSLGRVNTEAFF.

The rearrangement links TRBV19 to TRBJ2-1, with D possibly called TRBD1 or TRBD2 (5 bases each). The CDR3 loop spans 15 amino acids. Trimming left V 1 base short and J 3 bases short, with 10 bases between. Germline CDR1 reads LNHDA; CDR2 reads SQIVND (reference sequence). The CDR3 reads CASSIGDGFYNEQFF. The CDR3 DNA reads TGTGCCAGTAGTATAGGGGACGGATTCTACAATGAGCAGTTCTTC.

The rearrangement links TRBV20-1 to TRBJ2-3, with 10 bases matching TRBD1. The germline V gene encodes CDR1 DFQATT and CDR2 SNEGSKA (reference sequence). The CDR3 loop spans 17 amino acids. With 3 bases clipped from V and 1 base from J, the junction kept 10 bases outside the gene matches. The CDR3: CSASRTGGLSGTDTQYF. The CDR3 DNA sequence: TGCAGTGCTAGTAGGACAGGGGGACTATCTGGCACAGATACGCAGTATTTT.

V is TRBV7-2 and J is TRBJ2-4, with 11 bases lining up with TRBD1. The germline CDR1 and CDR2 sequences are SGHTA and FQGNSA. The CDR3 runs to 15 residues. The V gene end was trimmed by 5 bases and the J gene end by 7 bases; junction bases not matched to a gene: 7. DNA of the CDR3: TGTGCCAGCAGCATCCGGACAGGGGGCAATAACATTCAGTACTTC. Its protein product is CASSIRTGGNNIQYF.

This clone has a handful of counts. This sequence joins TRBV19 and TRBJ1-1, with D hard to call. The germline V gene encodes CDR1 LNHDA and CDR2 SQIVND (reference sequence). V was pared by 8 bases and J by 1 base, with 20 bases between. The CDR3 covers 16 residues. The CDR3 is CASFARGVGRNTEAFF. DNA of the CDR3: TGTGCCAGTTTTGCCCGGGGAGTAGGAAGGAACACTGAAGCTTTCTTT.

The chain links TRBV19 to TRBJ2-2; tentative D call: TRBD2 (6 bases). The CDR3 spans 13 residues. Trimming shortened V by 10 bases and J by 4 bases, and 13 bases separated the two germline ends. In germline, CDR1 is LNHDA, CDR2 SQIVND (reference sequence). The CDR3 DNA sequence: TGTGCCACCGCTAGCGTTAGCACCGGGGAGCTGTTTTTT. Its translation is CATASVSTGELFF.

The chain is built from TRBV19 and TRBJ2-7, with D possibly matching TRBD2 (5 bases). Germline V lookup: CDR1 LNHDA, CDR2 SQIVND (reference sequence). The length of the CDR3 is 13 residues. Trimming removed 6 bases from V and 3 bases from J, with 12 bases in between. The CDR3 DNA follows: TGTGCCAGTAGCCGGGATTCAGTCTACGAGCAGTACTTC. Encoded protein: CASSRDSVYEQYF.

This clone was observed once. The J gene is TRBJ1-5, the V gene TRBV3-1 (or the pseudogene TRBV3-2); D is unresolved. Germline assignment: CDR1 LGHDT and CDR2 YNNKEL (reference sequence). The ends were cut back, 1 base at V and 3 bases at J, with 10 bases in the middle. This CDR3 region has 15 residues. For the CDR3, the DNA is TGTGCCAGCAGCCAAGTTCGGGGTCCCAATCAGCCCCAGCATTTT. It yields the protein CASSQVRGPNQPQHF.

V usage is TRBV6-1 and J usage is TRBJ2-3; D not certain. Germline values: CDR1 MNHNS, CDR2 SASEGT. The length of the CDR3 is 14 residues. Trimming stripped 2 bases from V and 4 bases from J, with 10 bases between. The CDR3 here is CASSESADPDTQYF. CDR3 nucleotides: TGTGCCAGCAGTGAATCTGCCGACCCAGATACGCAGTATTTT.

This clone showed up just once. The chain combines TRBV5-4 with TRBJ1-2; 10 positions agree with TRBD1. The CDR3 spans 15 residues. CDR1 and CDR2 (germline): SGHNT, YYREEE (reference sequence). The V segment lost 3 bases and the J segment 7 bases; nucleotides outside the gene matches: 9. The CDR3 sequence: CASSSPGQGISGYTF. The CDR3 DNA reads as TGTGCCAGCAGCTCTCCGGGACAGGGGATTTCTGGCTACACCTTC.

V and J are TRBV20-1 and TRBJ1-1; perhaps TRBD1 as D (5 bases). Trimming cost V 5 bases and J 0 bases, with 13 bases left between them. The CDR3 spans 14 residues. Germline CDR1 DFQATT, CDR2 SNEGSKA (reference sequence). The CDR3 bases are TGCAGTGCTCGTGACAGTAGCATGAACACTGAAGCTTTCTTT. Encoded protein: CSARDSSMNTEAFF.

This clone appeared a few times. V gene TRBV20-1 combines with J gene TRBJ2-1; 9 bases map to TRBD2. Germline CDR1 reads DFQATT; CDR2 reads SNEGSKA (reference sequence). The CDR3 covers 13 residues. The junction had 5 bases not matched to a gene; V was cut back by 3 bases and J by 8 bases. CDR3 bases: TGCAGTGCTAGTCCTGCGGGAGGGCATGAGCAGTTCTTC. Its translation is CSASPAGGHEQFF.

The chain joins TRBV30 to TRBJ1-5; D not resolved. V was trimmed by 0 bases and J by 3 bases, leaving 12 bases between them. CDR3 length equals 15 residues. CDR1 is GTSNPN, CDR2 SVGIG, per germline (reference sequence). The CDR3 is CAWSVAYGSNQPQHF. In nucleotides, the CDR3 is TGTGCCTGGAGTGTAGCTTACGGATCCAATCAGCCCCAGCATTTT.

The V call is TRBV14, the J call TRBJ2-2; 15 positions agree with TRBD2. CDR3 size: 20 residues. V dropped 6 bases and J dropped 7; count of bases not matched to a gene: 18. Germline assignment: CDR1 SGHDN and CDR2 FVKESK. CDR3 DNA: TGTGCCAGCAGGGGTTCCACAGGGACTAGCGGGAGGCGCTTGGGCGGGGAGCTGTTTTTT. It encodes CASRGSTGTSGRRLGGELFF. Using reference TRBV14 and TRBJ2-2 for the parts outside the CDR3, the full variable domain is EAGVTQFPSHSVIEKGQTVTLRCDPISGHDNLYWYRRVMGKEIKFLLHFVKESKQDESGMPNNRFLAERTGGTYSTLKVQPAELEDSGVYFCASRGSTGTSGRRLGGELFFGEGSRLTVL.

The rearrangement joins TRBV5-1 to TRBJ2-3, with a tentative D call TRBD2 (6 bases). Germline CDR1 SGHRS, CDR2 YFSETQ. Deletions cut 1 base from V and 4 bases from J, with 13 bases between. The CDR3 covers 15 residues. The CDR3 sequence is CASSLSPGAPDTQYF. CDR3 bases: TGCGCCAGCAGCTTGTCCCCGGGAGCCCCAGATACGCAGTATTTT.

The chain has TRBV5-1 and TRBJ2-7, with a weak D call TRBD1 (5 bases). The V gene's germline CDR1 is SGHRS and CDR2 YFSETQ. Trimming shortened V by 5 bases and J by 3 bases, and 9 bases separated the two germline ends. This CDR3 has 12 amino acids. The CDR3 is CASSFDSYEQYF. The CDR3 DNA follows: TGCGCCAGCAGTTTTGACAGCTACGAGCAGTACTTC.

The chain couples TRBV15 to TRBJ2-1; 14 positions agree with TRBD2. Germline CDR1 and CDR2: LNHNV and YYDKDF (reference sequence). This CDR3 spans 20 amino acids. Germline trimming cut 0 bases from V and 6 bases from J; bases unmatched to any gene: 13. In DNA, the CDR3 is TGTGCCACCAGCAGAGATTCCCAGGGACTAGCGGGAGTATTATTCAATGAGCAGTTCTTC. As protein: CATSRDSQGLAGVLFNEQFF.

This chain uses TRBV28 with TRBJ1-2; 7 nucleotides line up with TRBD1. The trim removed 6 bases at V and 7 bases at J, leaving 8 bases unmatched. This CDR3 has 13 residues. Germline CDR1 and CDR2: MDHEN and SYDVKM. The CDR3 spells CASSPPRGSGYTF. DNA of the CDR3: TGTGCCAGCAGCCCCCCCAGGGGGTCTGGCTACACCTTC.

V is TRBV19 and J is TRBJ1-1; D call uncertain. The CDR3 covers 13 residues. V was cut by 5 bases and J by 7 bases, with 14 bases left in between. Germline V gives CDR1 LNHDA, CDR2 SQIVND (reference sequence). CDR3 sequence (DNA): TGTGCCAGTAGTCGGTCGGCAGGAGTTGAAGCTTTCTTT. Its translation is CASSRSAGVEAFF. Full variable domain (outside the CDR3, taken from reference TRBV19 and TRBJ1-1): DGGITQSPKYLFRKEGQNVTLSCEQNLNHDAMYWYRQDPGQGLRLIYYSQIVNDFQKGDIAEGYSVSREKKESFPLTVTSAQKNPTAFYLCASSRSAGVEAFFGQGTRLTVV.

V and J are TRBV2 and TRBJ2-5, with D uncertain. CDR3 length equals 9 residues. Germline loops: CDR1 SNHLY, CDR2 FYNNEI. V dropped 8 bases and J dropped 3 bases, with 1 base sitting between them. CDR3 DNA sequence: TGTGCCAGCGAAGAGACCCAGTACTTC. Translation gives CASEETQYF.

This sequence joins TRBV6-5 and TRBJ2-2; D might be TRBD2 (5 bases). Germline values: CDR1 MNHEY, CDR2 SVGAGI. The CDR3 is made up of 14 amino acids. V was cut by 2 bases and J by 6 bases, with 10 bases left in between. The CDR3 nucleotides are TGTGCCAGCAGTTACCGGGGTGGGGCCGGGGAGCTGTTTTTT. Translated, it gives CASSYRGGAGELFF.

V usage is TRBV5-8 and J usage is TRBJ2-3; TRBD1 is a possible D gene (6 bases). The V end was cut by 4 bases, the J end by 3 bases, with 18 bases between. The germline CDR1 and CDR2 sequences are SGHTS and YDEGEE. This CDR3 has 16 residues. Here the CDR3 reads CASSPDRGSLTDTQYF. CDR3 bases: TGTGCCAGCAGCCCCGATAGGGGGAGTTTGACAGATACGCAGTATTTT.

J is TRBJ1-5 and V is TRBV3-1 (or the pseudogene TRBV3-2); TRBD1 aligns across 9 bases. Germline V gene sequence: CDR1 LGHDT, CDR2 YNNKEL (reference sequence). The CDR3 is 16 amino acids. After removal of 0 bases from V and 6 bases from J, the junction contained 6 bases not matched to a gene. Here the CDR3 reads CASSQDGGQGRQPQHF. The DNA for the CDR3 is TGTGCCAGCAGCCAAGATGGCGGACAGGGGCGTCAGCCCCAGCATTTT.

The chain couples TRBV7-6 to TRBJ2-3; D gene ambiguous. The V end was cut by 5 bases, the J end by 5 bases, with 8 bases between. Germline V gene data show CDR1 as SGHVS and CDR2 as FNYEAQ. CDR3 size: 12 residues. Written as DNA, the CDR3 is TGTGCCAGCAGCCGGAGTGGAGATACGCAGTATTTT. Amino acid sequence: CASSRSGDTQYF.

This clone has only one observation. The chain employs TRBV9 and TRBJ1-5; tentative D call: TRBD1 (6 bases). Trimming removed 4 bases from V and 2 bases from J, with 13 bases in between. CDR3 length equals 15 residues. The germline V gene has CDR1 SGDLS and CDR2 YYNGEE. The CDR3 reads CASSKQGLGNQPQHF. DNA for the CDR3: TGTGCCAGCAGCAAACAGGGTCTCGGCAATCAGCCCCAGCATTTT.